This T cell receptor (beta chain) was identified during a study of T cell changes during pregnancy in multiple sclerosis. This CDR3 contains 16 residues. V shed 1 base and J 2 bases; nucleotides not matched to a gene: 2. From germline, CDR1 is SGHAT and CDR2 FQNNGV. TCRdb keeps only in-frame clones here, not all; method: immunoSEQ multiplex PCR. The table includes around 60,000 clones, roughly 94% detected once. Only one count was recorded for this clone. J is TRBJ2-1 and V is TRBV11-2; 10 bases line up with TRBD2. Sequencing used CD8+ T cells from peripheral blood mononuclear cells, obtained in the third trimester of pregnancy. This TCR was sampled from a female donor with multiple sclerosis, enrolled in a pregnancy study. DNA for the CDR3: TGTGCCAGCAGCTTAGTCGGACTAGCGGCCTACAATGAGCAGTTCTTC. Amino acid sequence: CASSLVGLAAYNEQFF.